Many counts were recorded for the clone carrying this T cell receptor beta chain. This entry comes from a study of T cells in Graves' hyperthyroidism and ophthalmopathy. The V end lost 6 bases, the J end lost 9 bases, and 15 bases lay between the germline ends. This CDR3 contains 13 residues. Germline values: CDR1 SNHLY, CDR2 FYNNEI. Amplified TCR beta CDR3 regions derived from RNA transcripts. HTBI primers drove first-round RT-PCR of the TCR CDR3. From the multiplex PCR reads, TCRdb called clonotypes with MiXCR, one entry per CDR3 protein. Among hundreds of thousands of distinct CDR3 sequences listed, 15% to 20% were seen once.

The material sequenced was blood. V and J are TRBV2 and TRBJ2-1; D perhaps matches TRBD1 (5 bases). This clonotype originated in a woman in her forties or fifties with Graves' hyperthyroidism that later progressed to Graves' ophthalmopathy. The CDR3 nucleotides read TGTGCCAGCAGAATAGGGGCTACGGGTGAGCAGTTCTTC. Its protein is CASRIGATGEQFF.